Each of the 25 T cell receptor beta chains below was sequenced from the same sample in a study of tumour-infiltrating T cells in Burkitt lymphoma. Data came from immunoSEQ multiplex PCR; TCRdb stores just in-frame clones and leaves some out. Of around 45,000 clones listed, around 29% are singletons. Source material: tumor tissue. The receptors come from a human donor with Burkitt lymphoma.

The chain is built from TRBV19 and TRBJ2-7; D perhaps matches TRBD1 (6 bases). The length of the CDR3 is 16 residues. Germline V lookup: CDR1 LNHDA, CDR2 SQIVND (reference sequence). V lost 6 bases and J lost 0, with 18 bases in between. The CDR3 is CASSNPGVKDSYEQYF. The CDR3 DNA reads as TGTGCCAGTAGCAACCCAGGGGTCAAGGACTCCTACGAGCAGTACTTC.

J is TRBJ2-5 and V is TRBV5-4; either TRBD1 or TRBD2 may fit D (6 bases each). The CDR3 is made up of 14 amino acids. V was pared by 2 bases and J by 4 bases, with 12 bases between. Per germline, CDR1 SGHNT and CDR2 YYREEE (reference sequence). The DNA for the CDR3 is TGTGCCAGCAGCTTTGTAGGGGGGCTAGAGACCCAGTACTTC. As protein: CASSFVGGLETQYF.

The gene calls are TRBV11-1 and TRBJ1-1, with D tentatively TRBD1 (6 bases). There are 16 residues in the CDR3. CDR1 SGHAT and CDR2 FQDESV come from the germline V gene (reference sequence). Deletions cut 5 bases from V and 0 bases from J, with 16 bases between. The CDR3: CASSRQVASVNTEAFF. DNA of the CDR3: TGTGCCAGCAGCCGACAGGTGGCGTCTGTGAACACTGAAGCTTTCTTT.

V gene TRBV29-1 combines with J gene TRBJ2-1; maybe TRBD2 (6 bases). CDR1 and CDR2 (germline): SQVTM, ANQGSEA. The CDR3 runs 14 residues. Trimming removed 3 bases at V and 12 bases at J, with 21 bases between. The CDR3 reads CSVEPRTVPRGQFF. DNA of the CDR3: TGCAGCGTTGAGCCTCGGACGGTCCCGCGGGGGCAGTTCTTC.

This clone appeared a few times. This sequence joins TRBV28 and TRBJ1-2; no reliable D call. Germline loops: CDR1 MDHEN, CDR2 SYDVKM. Between the trimmed V and J ends, which lost 8 bases and 4 bases, there was a span of 11 bases. The CDR3 runs to 12 residues. The CDR3, as DNA: TGTGCCAGCGGTCCGGGATTCTATGGCTACACCTTC. It specifies CASGPGFYGYTF.

The chain carries TRBV19 and TRBJ2-3, with D possibly TRBD1 on 6 matching bases. The V gene lost 3 bases and the J gene lost 0 bases, with 13 bases spanning the gap. The length of the CDR3 is 16 residues. Per the germline V gene, CDR1 is LNHDA and CDR2 is SQIVND (reference sequence). This CDR3 is CASSIGAGVSTDTQYF. CDR3 coding DNA: TGTGCCAGTAGTATCGGGGCAGGGGTTAGCACAGATACGCAGTATTTT.

This clone was seen a few times. The V call is TRBV19, the J call TRBJ1-5; maybe TRBD1 (6 bases). The CDR3 sequence is 15 residues long. The ends were cut back, 6 bases at V and 5 bases at J, with 17 bases in the middle. CDR1 LNHDA and CDR2 SQIVND come from the germline V gene (reference sequence). DNA for the CDR3: TGTGCCAGTAGGGACCTGAGCAGGGGCCATCAGCCCCAGCATTTT. This codes for CASRDLSRGHQPQHF. Drawing the rest from reference TRBV19 and TRBJ1-5, the complete variable domain is DGGITQSPKYLFRKEGQNVTLSCEQNLNHDAMYWYRQDPGQGLRLIYYSQIVNDFQKGDIAEGYSVSREKKESFPLTVTSAQKNPTAFYLCASRDLSRGHQPQHFGDGTRLSIL.

A few counts support this clone. The V gene is TRBV19, the J gene TRBJ1-5; 9 bases are a match to TRBD1. The CDR3 consists of 16 residues. The V and J ends lost 3 bases and 4 bases, in that order; junction bases with no gene match: 7. Germline CDR1 is LNHDA and CDR2 is SQIVND (reference sequence). The CDR3 is CASSIFGQGMNQPQHF. The CDR3 DNA follows: TGTGCCAGTAGTATTTTTGGACAGGGGATGAATCAGCCCCAGCATTTT.

Only a few counts were recorded for this clone. This sequence joins TRBV21-1 and TRBJ2-5; TRBD1 reflects the table's D call only, with no check against the DNA. TRBV21-1 is recorded as a pseudogene. The CDR3 extends over 14 amino acids. CDR3 nucleotide sequence: TGTGCCAGCAGCCCACAGGGCTACCAAGAGACCCAGTACTTC. Amino acid sequence: CASSPQGYQETQYF.

The chain carries TRBV6-5 and TRBJ2-3; 8 nucleotides agree with TRBD2. Germline values: CDR1 MNHEY, CDR2 SVGAGI. This CDR3 comprises 16 residues. Losses at the gene ends were 3 bases for V and 7 bases for J; bases not matched to a gene: 12. The CDR3 DNA follows: TGTGCCAGCAGTTATAGCGCGGGGGGCTTTTGGTATACGCAGTATTTT. The encoded protein is CASSYSAGGFWYTQYF.

The chain links TRBV25-1 to TRBJ1-2; D is ambiguous. The CDR3 runs 14 residues. Deletions cut 6 bases from V and 4 bases from J, with 15 bases between. Germline V gives CDR1 MGHDK, CDR2 SYGVNS. CDR3 protein: CASRPRWASYGYTF. In DNA form, the CDR3 reads TGTGCCAGCAGACCACGTTGGGCTTCCTATGGCTACACCTTC.

The V gene is TRBV7-9, the J gene TRBJ2-2; no firm D call. V lost 3 bases and J 0 bases, leaving 14 bases between the germline ends. Germline lookup yields CDR1 SEHNR and CDR2 FQNEAQ (reference sequence). CDR3 length equals 17 residues. This CDR3 is CASSFPVRQPNTGELFF. CDR3 DNA sequence: TGTGCCAGCAGCTTTCCTGTCCGGCAGCCGAACACCGGGGAGCTGTTTTTT. The entire variable domain, with the rest obtained from reference TRBV7-9 and TRBJ2-2, is as follows: DTGVSQNPRHKITKRGQNVTFRCDPISEHNRLYWYRQTLGQGPEFLTYFQNEAQLEKSRLLSDRFSAERPKGSFSTLEIQRTEQGDSAMYLCASSFPVRQPNTGELFFGEGSRLTVL.

The chain carries TRBV11-2 and TRBJ1-2, with no clear D. Germline CDR1 and CDR2: SGHAT and FQNNGV. Trimming stripped 2 bases from V and 5 bases from J, with 9 bases between. The CDR3 covers 13 residues. CDR3 nucleotides: TGTGCCAGCAGCTTATATGACTCTTATGGCTACACCTTC. Amino acid sequence: CASSLYDSYGYTF. Full variable domain (missing parts from reference TRBV11-2 and TRBJ1-2): EAGVAQSPRYKIIEKRQSVAFWCNPISGHATLYWYQQILGQGPKLLIQFQNNGVVDDSQLPKDRFSAERLKGVDSTLKIQPAKLEDSAVYLCASSLYDSYGYTFGSGTRLTVV.

This chain connects TRBV6-4 to TRBJ2-3; possibly TRBD1 for D (7 bases). The CDR3 is 12 amino acids. Germline V CDR1 and CDR2: MRHNA, SNTAGT. The V gene lost 7 bases and the J gene lost 6 bases, with 11 bases spanning the gap. As DNA, the CDR3 is TGTGCCAGCATTGCAGGGGGGGATACGCAGTATTTT. Translated, it gives CASIAGGDTQYF.

This chain links TRBV25-1 with TRBJ1-1, with D unclear. V gave up 3 bases and J gave up 5 bases, with 13 bases separating them. CDR3 length equals 14 residues. In germline, CDR1 is MGHDK, CDR2 SYGVNS. The CDR3 nucleotides read TGTGCCAGCAGTGACGACTGGGGAACGACTGAAGCTTTCTTT. Translating it yields CASSDDWGTTEAFF.

The rearrangement uses TRBV10-3 and TRBJ1-2; weak D call: TRBD1 (5 bases). This CDR3 region has 14 residues. CDR1 is ENHRY and CDR2 is SYGVKD in the germline V gene. V shed 4 bases and J shed 2 bases, with 11 bases lying between them. CDR3 sequence (DNA): TGTGCCATCAGTGGGAGCCGGGACAACTATGGCTACACCTTC. Protein: CAISGSRDNYGYTF.

This clone was found a few times. The rearrangement links TRBV4-3 to TRBJ1-1; perhaps TRBD1 as D (5 bases). Trimming pared 4 bases from V and 1 base from J, leaving 13 bases between. The CDR3 spans 15 residues. CDR1 is LGHNA, CDR2 YSLEER, per germline. The CDR3 region has the DNA TGCGCCAGCAGCCCCTCGCTCGGGGGGAACACTGAAGCTTTCTTT. It yields the protein CASSPSLGGNTEAFF.

The chain couples TRBV19 to TRBJ2-1; 9 positions agree with TRBD2. The ends lost 5 bases at V and 4 bases at J; junction bases unmatched: 6. The CDR3 spans 15 residues. Germline V lookup: CDR1 LNHDA, CDR2 SQIVND (reference sequence). The CDR3: CASSLSGGIYNEQFF. In DNA form, the CDR3 reads TGTGCCAGTAGTCTTAGCGGGGGTATTTACAATGAGCAGTTCTTC.

V is TRBV2 and J is TRBJ1-5, with D perhaps TRBD1 (6 bases). In germline, CDR1 is SNHLY, CDR2 FYNNEI. The CDR3 extends over 15 amino acids. With 7 bases removed from V and 6 bases from J, the gap between germline ends came to 19 bases. The DNA for the CDR3 is TGTGCCAGCACCCGGGGAGGGGGAAGCGGTCAGCCCCAGCATTTT. It encodes CASTRGGGSGQPQHF.

This clone has only a few counts. This chain joins TRBV5-5 and TRBJ2-3; 14 nucleotides align to TRBD2. This CDR3 has 17 amino acids. Germline CDR1 and CDR2: SGHKS and YYEKEE (reference sequence). The J segment lost 2 bases and the V segment lost 4 bases, leaving 6 bases of the junction unmatched. The CDR3 DNA sequence: TGTGCCAGCAGCCCGACTAGCGGGGGGGGATCCACAGATACGCAGTATTTT. Residues: CASSPTSGGGSTDTQYF.

This clone was counted between two and nine times. The chain has TRBV4-2 and TRBJ2-5; D remains ambiguous. CDR3 length: 14 residues. Germline V CDR1 and CDR2: LGHNA, YNFKEQ. Between the trimmed V and J ends, which lost 0 bases and 5 bases, there was a span of 10 bases. The CDR3 DNA is TGTGCCAGCAGCCAAGATTTCGCGGAGGAGACCCAGTACTTC. This sequence encodes CASSQDFAEETQYF.

The J gene is TRBJ2-5, the V gene TRBV4-3, with TRBD2 as a possible D gene (5 bases). The CDR3 spans 14 residues. Looked up from germline, CDR1 is LGHNA and CDR2 is YSLEER. Trimming cost V 4 bases and J 4 bases, with 13 bases left between them. The DNA for the CDR3 is TGCGCCAGCAGCCGGGCGGTAGGGAGAGAGACCCAGTACTTC. The encoded protein is CASSRAVGRETQYF.

The V gene is TRBV7-9, the J gene TRBJ1-4; D remains unclear. Trimming removed 3 bases at V and 5 bases at J, with 7 bases between. There are 13 residues in the CDR3. Germline CDR1 is SEHNR and CDR2 is FQNEAQ (reference sequence). CDR3 residues: CASSFSENEKLFF. CDR3 nucleotide sequence: TGTGCCAGCAGCTTTTCCGAGAATGAAAAACTGTTTTTT.

This clone appeared a few times. The V call is TRBV2, the J call TRBJ2-7, with 8 bases fitting TRBD1. Germline V gene data show CDR1 as SNHLY and CDR2 as FYNNEI. The CDR3 sequence is 13 residues long. With V trimmed by 2 bases and J by 6 bases, 3 bases remained unmatched. In nucleotides, the CDR3 is TGTGCCAGCAGTGAACAGGGGGCCGGCGAGCAGTACTTC. Its protein is CASSEQGAGEQYF.

This clone was found a few times. CDR3 sequence reads: CASSLGTFYEQYF. The CDR3 DNA reads TGCGCCAGCAGCTTAGGCACTTTCTACGAGCAGTACTTC. The chain is built from TRBV5-1 and TRBJ2-7; D is unresolved. V shed 2 bases and J shed 3 bases, with 9 bases lying between them. This CDR3 has 13 residues. Germline V CDR1 and CDR2: SGHRS, YFSETQ. Filled out from reference TRBV5-1 and TRBJ2-7, the complete variable domain reads KAGVTQTPRYLIKTRGQQVTLSCSPISGHRSVSWYQQTPGQGLQFLFEYFSETQRNKGNFPGRFSGRQFSNSRSEMNVSTLELGDSALYLCASSLGTFYEQYFGPGTRLTVT.